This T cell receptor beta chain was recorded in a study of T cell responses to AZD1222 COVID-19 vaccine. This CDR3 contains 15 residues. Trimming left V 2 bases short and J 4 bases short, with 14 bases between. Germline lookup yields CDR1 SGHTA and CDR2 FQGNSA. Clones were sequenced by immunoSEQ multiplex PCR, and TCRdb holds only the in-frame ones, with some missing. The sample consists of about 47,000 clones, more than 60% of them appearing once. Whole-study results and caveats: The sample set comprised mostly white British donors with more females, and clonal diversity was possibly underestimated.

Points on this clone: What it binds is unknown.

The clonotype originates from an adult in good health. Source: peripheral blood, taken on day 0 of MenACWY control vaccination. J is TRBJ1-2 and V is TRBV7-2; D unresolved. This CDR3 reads CASSLYRSTLYGYTF. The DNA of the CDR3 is TGTGCCAGCAGCTTATATCGCTCGACCCTCTATGGCTACACCTTC.